The clone carrying this T cell receptor beta chain showed up just once. The antigen remains unidentified. The sample contains more than one DNA sequence encoding this CDR3. The data derive from a study of shared clonotypes between healthy human individuals. General study results and limits: Read depth was anticipated to influence clonotype sharing among donors. When naive CD4 clonotypes were compared across several donors, about 4.9% were shared.

CD8 cells regarded as naive lacked CD45RO, were positively chosen for CCR7, and omitted terminally differentiated effector memory CD45RA+ cells. The germline gives CDR1 SGDLS, CDR2 YYNGEE. The CDR3 totals 14 residues. The V and J ends lost 3 bases and 1 base respectively, with 10 bases between them. Deep-level settings were used for running the assay. Researchers divided each subset's genomic DNA evenly across several immunoSEQ plates. The repertoire was sequenced with immunoSEQ multiplex PCR; TCRdb's copy has only in-frame clones and lacks some. The sample includes 1.5 million to 2.5 million clones, approximately 94% of them seen just once.

The sequencing input was naive CD8+ T cells sorted from blood. The rearrangement joins TRBV9 to TRBJ1-1; D gene uncertain. The sequence was obtained from a man in his late teens or twenties in good health. CDR3 nucleotides: TGTGCCAGCAGCGCCGGTGGATGGAACACTGAAGCTTTCTTT. This translates into CASSAGGWNTEAFF.